The 27 T cell receptor beta chains listed next were all sequenced from one sample in a study of T cell responses to AZD1222 COVID-19 vaccine. TCRdb keeps only in-frame clones here, not all; method: immunoSEQ multiplex PCR. The repertoire holds 150,000 to 200,000 clones, with around 90% as singletons. The sequencing here drew on peripheral blood, taken on day 0 of AZD1222 vaccination. These TCRs come from an adult in good health.

This clone was counted at least ten times. V and J are TRBV11-2 and TRBJ2-2; possible D gene TRBD1, 6 bases. This CDR3 spans 14 amino acids. CDR1 and CDR2 from the germline V gene are SGHAT and FQNNGV. The V gene lost 3 bases and the J gene lost 7 bases, with 12 bases spanning the gap. This CDR3 reads CASSFYRESGELFF. DNA for the CDR3: TGTGCCAGCAGCTTCTACAGGGAGAGCGGGGAGCTGTTTTTT. Using reference TRBV11-2 and TRBJ2-2 for the parts outside the CDR3, the full variable domain is EAGVAQSPRYKIIEKRQSVAFWCNPISGHATLYWYQQILGQGPKLLIQFQNNGVVDDSQLPKDRFSAERLKGVDSTLKIQPAKLEDSAVYLCASSFYRESGELFFGEGSRLTVL.

The gene calls are TRBV5-4 and TRBJ2-3; possibly TRBD1 or TRBD2 for D (6 bases each). This CDR3 comprises 17 residues. Germline V gene lookup returns CDR1 SGHNT and CDR2 YYREEE (reference sequence). V was pared by 0 bases and J by 5 bases, with 19 bases between. This CDR3 reads CASSLGGRGRSGDTQYF. The CDR3 coding sequence is TGTGCCAGCAGCTTGGGGGGTCGGGGGCGCTCTGGAGATACGCAGTATTTT.

This sequence joins TRBV11-2 and TRBJ1-2, with D hard to call. Germline lookup yields CDR1 SGHAT and CDR2 FQNNGV. This CDR3 comprises 12 residues. Trimming shortened V by 4 bases and J by 2 bases, and 5 bases separated the two germline ends. CDR3 sequence reads: CASSSDNYGYTF. CDR3 nucleotides: TGTGCCAGCAGCTCGGACAACTATGGCTACACCTTC.

The rearrangement uses TRBV19 and TRBJ2-6; D possibly corresponds to TRBD1 (6 bases). Trimming removed 7 bases from V and 1 base from J, with 14 bases in between. Germline V gene sequence: CDR1 LNHDA, CDR2 SQIVND (reference sequence). The CDR3 contains 16 residues. This CDR3 reads CASTQPRGSGANVLTF. CDR3 nucleotide sequence: TGTGCCAGTACCCAACCCAGGGGATCTGGGGCCAACGTCCTGACTTTC. The variable domain in full, completed from reference TRBV19 and TRBJ2-6, reads DGGITQSPKYLFRKEGQNVTLSCEQNLNHDAMYWYRQDPGQGLRLIYYSQIVNDFQKGDIAEGYSVSREKKESFPLTVTSAQKNPTAFYLCASTQPRGSGANVLTFGAGSRLTVL.

The rearrangement joins TRBV29-1 to TRBJ1-4, with unresolved D. This CDR3 has 12 residues. Trimming cost V 3 bases and J 5 bases, with 7 bases left between them. Germline loops: CDR1 SQVTM, CDR2 ANQGSEA. The CDR3 sequence is CSVETGNEKLFF. The CDR3 DNA is TGCAGCGTTGAGACGGGGAATGAAAAACTGTTTTTT.

The V call is TRBV11-3, the J call TRBJ2-5; D may be TRBD1 (5 bases). The CDR3 length is 15 residues. Trimming shortened V by 3 bases and J by 1 base, and 12 bases separated the two germline ends. Germline V gene lookup returns CDR1 SGHNT and CDR2 YENEEA. For the CDR3, the DNA is TGTGCCAGCAGCTTGGGCAGGGCGTCCCAAGAGACCCAGTACTTC. This gives the protein CASSLGRASQETQYF.

This chain connects TRBV9 to TRBJ2-3; the match to TRBD1 covers 9 bases. The CDR3 loop spans 15 amino acids. V shed 4 bases, J shed 6 bases, and the junction held 9 bases outside the gene matches. Germline V gene data show CDR1 as SGDLS and CDR2 as YYNGEE. This CDR3 reads CASSTGTGSWDTQYF. In DNA form, the CDR3 reads TGTGCCAGCAGCACCGGGACAGGGAGTTGGGATACGCAGTATTTT.

The genes are TRBV14 and TRBJ2-5; TRBD1 agrees at 9 bases. The CDR3 has 15 amino acids. Germline V gene sequence: CDR1 SGHDN, CDR2 FVKESK. V dropped 5 bases and J dropped 2; count of bases not matched to a gene: 6. CDR3 protein: CASSTHRGPQETQYF. CDR3 DNA: TGTGCCAGCAGCACCCACAGGGGGCCTCAAGAGACCCAGTACTTC.

The CDR3 region is CASSLNSYNEQFF. CDR3 nucleotides: TGTGCCAGCAGCTTAAACAGCTACAATGAGCAGTTCTTC. This chain links TRBV11-3 with TRBJ2-1; D remains ambiguous. Germline CDR1 and CDR2: SGHNT and YENEEA. V lost 2 bases and J lost 3, with 5 bases in between. This CDR3 comprises 13 residues.

This chain connects TRBV4-1 to TRBJ2-7; D is unresolved. The germline V gene has CDR1 MGHRA and CDR2 YSYEKL. This CDR3 region has 11 residues. Deletions cut 1 base from V and 5 bases from J, with 3 bases between. The CDR3 is CASSQGNEQYF. The CDR3 nucleotides read TGCGCCAGCAGCCAAGGTAACGAGCAGTACTTC.

The chain combines TRBV7-8 with TRBJ2-2; 13 bases line up with TRBD2. With 2 bases clipped from V and 4 bases from J, the junction kept 4 bases outside the gene matches. Germline-derived CDR1 and CDR2 are SGHVS and FQNEAQ. This CDR3 has 17 amino acids. CDR3 in amino acids: CASSLTSGGAGTGELFF. CDR3 DNA: TGTGCCAGCAGCTTAACTAGCGGGGGGGCCGGCACCGGGGAGCTGTTTTTT.

The chain links TRBV4-1 to TRBJ2-4, with D unclear. CDR1 and CDR2 (germline): MGHRA, YSYEKL. The CDR3 runs 16 residues. V was trimmed by 1 base and J by 0 bases, leaving 10 bases between them. CDR3 in amino acids: CASSQVEDIAKNIQYF. The CDR3 DNA reads as TGCGCCAGCAGCCAAGTTGAGGATATAGCCAAAAACATTCAGTACTTC.

The CDR3 sequence: CASSLGVAGAWTDTQYF. CDR3 nucleotide sequence: TGCGCCAGCAGCTTGGGTGTGGCGGGCGCCTGGACAGATACGCAGTATTTT. The V and J genes are TRBV5-1 and TRBJ2-3; the D gene is possibly TRBD2 (5 bases). Germline V gene data show CDR1 as SGHRS and CDR2 as YFSETQ. V was cut by 0 bases and J by 3 bases, with 17 bases left in between. CDR3 length: 17 amino acids.

The chain combines TRBV9 with TRBJ1-1; TRBD1 might be the D (6 bases). CDR1 is SGDLS, CDR2 YYNGEE, per germline. CDR3 length: 15 residues. V was trimmed by 0 bases and J by 2 bases, leaving 11 bases between them. CDR3 sequence: CASSVVSGVNTEAFF. For the CDR3, the DNA is TGTGCCAGCAGCGTAGTTTCAGGGGTTAACACTGAAGCTTTCTTT.

The chain combines TRBV21-1 with TRBJ2-7; TRBD1 reflects the table's D call only, with no check against the DNA. TRBV21-1 is given as a pseudogene. This CDR3 is 19 amino acids long. CDR3 loop: CASSKVRCQGEPGGYEQYF. CDR3 sequence (DNA): TGTGCCAGCAGCAAAGTCCGGTGTCAGGGGGAACCTGGGGGTTACGAGCAGTACTTC.

This chain uses TRBV29-1 with TRBJ1-1, with D possibly being TRBD1 (6 bases). V was cut by 2 bases and J by 10 bases, with 23 bases left in between. The CDR3 sequence is 15 residues long. Germline CDR1 is SQVTM and CDR2 is ANQGSEA. The CDR3 region has the DNA TGCAGCGTTGAATTGGTTTACAGGCCCGGAGGGGGAGCTTTCTTT. Translated, it gives CSVELVYRPGGGAFF.

This clone was counted a few times. This chain joins TRBV6-6 and TRBJ2-1; unclear D gene. The germline V and J ends were trimmed by 4 bases and 6 bases, with 10 bases remaining between them. There are 13 residues in the CDR3. Germline-derived CDR1 and CDR2 are MNHNY and SVGAGI (reference sequence). For the CDR3, the DNA is TGTGCCAGCAGTTCCTTAATGTCCAATGAGCAGTTCTTC. Translated: CASSSLMSNEQFF.

The chain couples TRBV30 to TRBJ2-2, with TRBD2 matching 8 bases. After removal of 4 bases from V and 5 bases from J, the junction contained 9 bases not matched to a gene. The CDR3 has 15 amino acids. CDR1 is GTSNPN and CDR2 is SVGIG in the germline V gene (reference sequence). The CDR3 protein is CAWTRAGDATGELFF. The CDR3 DNA reads as TGTGCCTGGACTCGAGCGGGAGACGCAACCGGGGAGCTGTTTTTT.

The CDR3 nucleotides are TGTGCCAGCACCCTTCGGACATATGGCACTGAAGCTTTCTTT. This translates into CASTLRTYGTEAFF. This sequence joins TRBV2 and TRBJ1-1; D may be TRBD1 (5 bases). The germline gives CDR1 SNHLY, CDR2 FYNNEI. CDR3 length: 14 residues. Trimming took off 7 bases at V and 4 bases at J, with 16 bases between the two ends.

The chain carries TRBV7-8 and TRBJ2-1, with 9 positions matching TRBD1. This CDR3 region has 19 residues. V was pared by 1 base and J by 6 bases, with 16 bases of the junction left unmatched. The germline CDR1 and CDR2 sequences are SGHVS and FQNEAQ. CDR3 in amino acids: CASSLGGDRVGSLSNEQFF. The CDR3 DNA reads TGTGCCAGCAGCTTAGGAGGGGACAGGGTGGGCTCGCTTAGCAATGAGCAGTTCTTC. The variable domain in full, completed from reference TRBV7-8 and TRBJ2-1, reads GAGVSQSPRYKVAKRGQDVALRCDPISGHVSLFWYQQALGQGPEFLTYFQNEAQLDKSGLPSDRFFAERPEGSVSTLKIQRTQQEDSAVYLCASSLGGDRVGSLSNEQFFGPGTRLTVL.

This clone was counted only a few times. The gene calls are TRBV15 and TRBJ1-5, with TRBD1 identical over 10 bases. The CDR3 spans 15 residues. Germline values: CDR1 LNHNV, CDR2 YYDKDF (reference sequence). V lost 5 bases, J lost 0 bases, and 1 base stayed unmatched. The CDR3 DNA reads TGTGCCACCAGCCGACAGGGGGCTAGCAATCAGCCCCAGCATTTT. Its translation: CATSRQGASNQPQHF.

The genes are TRBV6-6 and TRBJ1-4; TRBD1 aligns across 11 bases. Trimming cost V 6 bases and J 6 bases; bases outside gene matches: 6. CDR3 length equals 15 residues. CDR1 and CDR2 (germline): MNHNY, SVGAGI (reference sequence). In DNA form, the CDR3 reads TGTGCCAGCAGGCGAGGGACAGGGGGGGATGAAAAACTGTTTTTT. Translated, it gives CASRRGTGGDEKLFF.

The chain recombines TRBV5-1 with TRBJ1-3, with 9 bases aligning to TRBD1. Per germline, CDR1 SGHRS and CDR2 YFSETQ. The CDR3 consists of 16 residues. V dropped 4 bases and J dropped 3; count of bases not matched to a gene: 8. CDR3 coding DNA: TGCGCCAGCAGCACCGGGACAGGGACTTTTGGAAACACCATATATTTT. It codes for CASSTGTGTFGNTIYF.

The chain links TRBV28 to TRBJ1-1; D unclear. CDR3 length equals 14 residues. The V gene's germline CDR1 is MDHEN and CDR2 SYDVKM. V lost 5 bases to trimming and J lost 1 base, with 11 bases between them. CDR3 sequence (DNA): TGTGCCAGCAGTCTACAGAGCCCGAACACTGAAGCTTTCTTT. Translating it yields CASSLQSPNTEAFF.

This clone was recorded only once. The chain couples TRBV6-1 to TRBJ1-1; the D is unclear. Trimming removed 1 base from V and 9 bases from J, with 12 bases in between. Germline CDR1 MNHNS, CDR2 SASEGT. The CDR3 is made up of 13 amino acids. DNA of the CDR3: TGTGCCAGCAGTGAAGACGGAGGTCTTAAAGCTTTCTTT. This translates into CASSEDGGLKAFF.

The V gene is TRBV24-1, the J gene TRBJ1-4; D is unresolved. Trimming removed 3 bases from V and 1 base from J, with 8 bases in between. CDR3 size: 15 residues. Germline loops: CDR1 KGHDR, CDR2 SFDVKD. The CDR3 spells CATSDPTGTNEKLFF. The DNA of the CDR3 is TGTGCCACCAGTGATCCGACGGGAACTAATGAAAAACTGTTTTTT.

This chain joins TRBV28 and TRBJ2-1; 9 bases are a match to TRBD2. CDR3 length equals 15 residues. V was clipped by 5 bases and J by 6 bases; unmatched bases: 8. Germline V gives CDR1 MDHEN, CDR2 SYDVKM. CDR3 coding DNA: TGTGCCAGCAGTCCCCAGGGCGGGAGGGCCAATGAGCAGTTCTTC. It yields the protein CASSPQGGRANEQFF.